Listed below are T cell receptor beta chains from one sample, sequenced in a study of blood T cells in healthy people across ages. TCRdb fed the 5' RACE reads into MiXCR, producing one record per CDR3 protein. Of roughly 700,000 distinct CDR3 sequences listed, over 45% were seen once; the top ten hold around 32%. The material sequenced was blood. The receptors were sampled from a woman between 55 and 75 years old in good health. Each CDR3 is given with its conserved first and last residue. D genes are given only for firm matches. The size entry is marked missing in some rows and otherwise reads once, few, many or a size class.

v_gene: TRBV28
abundance: -
j_gene: TRBJ2-7
d_gene: TRBD1
CDR3nt: TGTGCCAGTCGGACAGGGTACTACGAGCAGTACTTC
CDR3aa: CASRTGYYEQYF

v_gene: TRBV7-2
abundance: -
j_gene: TRBJ2-7
d_gene: -
CDR3nt: TGTGCCAGCAGCTGGCTCGCTGACAGCTCCTACAATGAGCAGTACTTC
CDR3aa: CASSWLADSSYNEQYF

v_gene: TRBV20-1
abundance: -
j_gene: TRBJ1-4
d_gene: -
CDR3nt: TGCAGTGTAAACTTACTGAGTAATGAAAAACTGTTTTTT
CDR3aa: CSVNLLSNEKLFF

v_gene: TRBV4-1
abundance: -
j_gene: TRBJ2-1
d_gene: -
CDR3nt: TGCGCCAGCAGCCAACCCCTGCCGGGACAACTTTACAATGAGCAGTTCTTC
CDR3aa: CASSQPLPGQLYNEQFF

v_gene: TRBV9
abundance: -
j_gene: TRBJ2-3
d_gene: TRBD1
CDR3nt: TGTGCCAGCAGCGTAGGACAGGGGGCAACAGATACGCAGTATTTT
CDR3aa: CASSVGQGATDTQYF

v_gene: TRBV7-9
abundance: few
j_gene: TRBJ2-3
d_gene: -
CDR3nt: TGTGCCAGCAGCCCAGGGCCCTACACAGATACGCAGTATTTT
CDR3aa: CASSPGPYTDTQYF

v_gene: TRBV20-1
abundance: -
j_gene: TRBJ1-2
d_gene: -
CDR3nt: TGCAGTGCTAGAGACCAAAGGGCCCCCATAAACTATGGCTACACCTTC
CDR3aa: CSARDQRAPINYGYTF

v_gene: TRBV7-9
abundance: -
j_gene: TRBJ2-4
d_gene: -
CDR3nt: TGTGCCAGCAGCCCCCTAGCCAAAAACATTCAGTACTTC
CDR3aa: CASSPLAKNIQYF

v_gene: TRBV7-2
abundance: -
j_gene: TRBJ2-7
d_gene: -
CDR3nt: TGTGCCAGCAGGCTAGGGGTTAACTCCTACGAGCAGTACTTC
CDR3aa: CASRLGVNSYEQYF

v_gene: TRBV5-1
abundance: -
j_gene: TRBJ2-4
d_gene: TRBD1
CDR3nt: TGCGCCAGCAAACTCACTTACAGGGGGAACATTCAGTACTTC
CDR3aa: CASKLTYRGNIQYF

v_gene: TRBV2
abundance: few
j_gene: TRBJ2-7
d_gene: -
CDR3nt: TGTGCCAGCAGCAAGGTTTACGAGCAGTACTTC
CDR3aa: CASSKVYEQYF

v_gene: TRBV10-3
abundance: -
j_gene: TRBJ2-5
d_gene: -
CDR3nt: TGTGCCATCAGTGAGTCGAGCGGCGGTACCCAAGAGACCCAGTACTTC
CDR3aa: CAISESSGGTQETQYF

v_gene: TRBV12-3/TRBV12-4
abundance: -
j_gene: TRBJ2-7
d_gene: TRBD2
CDR3nt: TGTGCCAGCAGTTTAAACAGGAGGGGACTAGCGGGAGGCTCAAGCTCCTACGAGCAGTACTTC
CDR3aa: CASSLNRRGLAGGSSSYEQYF

v_gene: TRBV5-1
abundance: few
j_gene: TRBJ2-7
d_gene: -
CDR3nt: TGCGCCAGCAGCGTTTTAGACGGCCCCTACGAGCAGTACTTC
CDR3aa: CASSVLDGPYEQYF

v_gene: TRBV7-2
abundance: -
j_gene: TRBJ1-2
d_gene: -
CDR3nt: TGTGCCAGCAGCTTCCCGATTACCACCTTCTATGGCTACACCTTC
CDR3aa: CASSFPITTFYGYTF

v_gene: TRBV29-1
abundance: few
j_gene: TRBJ2-5
d_gene: -
CDR3nt: TGCAGCGTTGCGGCCAGGGGGGGTGAGACCCAGTACTTC
CDR3aa: CSVAARGGETQYF

v_gene: TRBV7-9
abundance: few
j_gene: TRBJ1-5
d_gene: -
CDR3nt: TGTGCCAGCAGCTTAGAAGGGGATCGCAATCAGCCCCAGCATTTT
CDR3aa: CASSLEGDRNQPQHF

v_gene: TRBV9
abundance: -
j_gene: TRBJ2-7
d_gene: TRBD1
CDR3nt: TGTGCCAGCAGCACCTCGCCAGGGGGCGAGCAGTACTTC
CDR3aa: CASSTSPGGEQYF

v_gene: TRBV5-1
abundance: few
j_gene: TRBJ2-7
d_gene: -
CDR3nt: TGCGCCAGCAGCTTGGCGGCAGGCCGCTCCTACGAGCAGTACTTC
CDR3aa: CASSLAAGRSYEQYF

v_gene: TRBV7-2
abundance: -
j_gene: TRBJ2-1
d_gene: TRBD2
CDR3nt: TGTGCCAGCAGCACCGGGACTACCTACAATGAGCAGTTCTTC
CDR3aa: CASSTGTTYNEQFF

v_gene: TRBV7-2
abundance: few
j_gene: TRBJ2-5
d_gene: TRBD2
CDR3nt: TGTGCCAGCAGCAGTGGGACTAGCTACCAAGAGACCCAGTACTTC
CDR3aa: CASSSGTSYQETQYF

v_gene: TRBV20-1
abundance: once
j_gene: TRBJ1-2
d_gene: TRBD1
CDR3nt: TGCAGTGCTACCAACCTTCCAGGGGGCTCATATGGCTACACCTTC
CDR3aa: CSATNLPGGSYGYTF

v_gene: TRBV13
abundance: -
j_gene: TRBJ2-7
d_gene: -
CDR3nt: TGTGCCAGCAGCTCCACTACCCCAAGGAGCAGCAGGTCTACTTACGAGCAGTACTTC
CDR3aa: CASSSTTPRSSRSTYEQYF

v_gene: TRBV28
abundance: -
j_gene: TRBJ1-2
d_gene: -
CDR3nt: TGTGCCAGCAGTTTCGGGAGGGCTGGCTACACCTTC
CDR3aa: CASSFGRAGYTF

v_gene: TRBV28
abundance: -
j_gene: TRBJ2-2
d_gene: TRBD2
CDR3nt: TGTGCCAGCAGTTCCATAGCGGGCGACTACAACACCGGGGAGCTGTTTTTT
CDR3aa: CASSSIAGDYNTGELFF

v_gene: TRBV9
abundance: -
j_gene: TRBJ2-5
d_gene: TRBD2
CDR3nt: TGTGCCAGCAGCGTAGCAACTAGCGGGGGGGCCTGGGAGACCCAGTACTTC
CDR3aa: CASSVATSGGAWETQYF

v_gene: TRBV28
abundance: -
j_gene: TRBJ2-3
d_gene: -
CDR3nt: TGTGCCAGCAGCACGCAGGCCGTGGATACGCAGTATTTT
CDR3aa: CASSTQAVDTQYF

v_gene: TRBV10-3
abundance: -
j_gene: TRBJ2-7
d_gene: -
CDR3nt: TGTGCCATCAGTGAGGTTGCGGGATCCTACGAGCAGTACTTC
CDR3aa: CAISEVAGSYEQYF

v_gene: TRBV6-6
abundance: -
j_gene: TRBJ2-1
d_gene: TRBD1
CDR3nt: TGTGCCAGCAGCTCCCGACAGGGGGCCTCCTATAATGAGCAGTTCTTC
CDR3aa: CASSSRQGASYNEQFF

v_gene: TRBV4-3
abundance: -
j_gene: TRBJ2-1
d_gene: TRBD1
CDR3nt: TGCGCCAGCAGCCTTTTCTACGAGGACAGGTACGGGAATGAGCAGTTCTTC
CDR3aa: CASSLFYEDRYGNEQFF

v_gene: TRBV4-3
abundance: -
j_gene: TRBJ2-5
d_gene: -
CDR3nt: TGCGCCAGCAGCCAAGGCCCAGCGGGCTTCCAAGAGACCCAGTACTTC
CDR3aa: CASSQGPAGFQETQYF

v_gene: TRBV20-1
abundance: few
j_gene: TRBJ2-7
d_gene: -
CDR3nt: TGCAGTGCTAGGGCCCCGGGACAAAGGCCCGAGCAGTACTTC
CDR3aa: CSARAPGQRPEQYF

v_gene: TRBV15
abundance: few
j_gene: TRBJ1-2
d_gene: TRBD1
CDR3nt: TGTGCCACCAGCAGAGATATCGGACAGGGACGGTCGGGTGGCTACACCTTC
CDR3aa: CATSRDIGQGRSGGYTF

v_gene: TRBV5-5
abundance: -
j_gene: TRBJ2-7
d_gene: -
CDR3nt: TGTGCCAGCAGCTTCCTACCCGGGAGAGCGTACAATGAGCAGTACTTC
CDR3aa: CASSFLPGRAYNEQYF

v_gene: TRBV5-1
abundance: many
j_gene: TRBJ1-1
d_gene: -
CDR3nt: TGCGCCAGCATTGATGACAGCATGAACACTGAAGCTTTCTTT
CDR3aa: CASIDDSMNTEAFF

v_gene: TRBV4-3
abundance: few
j_gene: TRBJ2-1
d_gene: TRBD1
CDR3nt: TGCGCCAGCAGCTTTGAGACAGGGGGCAGGGACGAGCAGTTCTTC
CDR3aa: CASSFETGGRDEQFF

v_gene: TRBV6-6
abundance: -
j_gene: TRBJ2-3
d_gene: -
CDR3nt: TGTGCCAGCAGCAGACGGGGATCCTTCACAGATACGCAGTATTTT
CDR3aa: CASSRRGSFTDTQYF

v_gene: TRBV4-3
abundance: once
j_gene: TRBJ2-1
d_gene: TRBD1
CDR3nt: TGCGCCAGCAGCCAAGATCGGGGACAGAGACGCAATGAGCAGTTCTTC
CDR3aa: CASSQDRGQRRNEQFF

v_gene: TRBV2
abundance: -
j_gene: TRBJ2-3
d_gene: -
CDR3nt: TGTGCCAGCAGTTTCGACCTGGCGGATACGCAGTATTTT
CDR3aa: CASSFDLADTQYF

v_gene: TRBV6-5
abundance: -
j_gene: TRBJ2-1
d_gene: TRBD2
CDR3nt: TGTGCCAGCAGTAAACTGGCTAGCGGGAGGAATGAGCAGTTCTTC
CDR3aa: CASSKLASGRNEQFF

v_gene: TRBV7-2
abundance: few
j_gene: TRBJ1-4
d_gene: -
CDR3nt: TGTGCCAGCAGCTTAGGGGGCGGAACGTTCGGAAAACTGTTTTTT
CDR3aa: CASSLGGGTFGKLFF

v_gene: TRBV29-1
abundance: few
j_gene: TRBJ1-1
d_gene: -
CDR3nt: TGCAGCGTTGAAGCTCGCTTCGGGGGCGAAGCTTTCTTT
CDR3aa: CSVEARFGGEAFF

v_gene: TRBV7-9
abundance: -
j_gene: TRBJ2-5
d_gene: TRBD2
CDR3nt: TGTGCCAGCAGCTTTGCGGGAGACGAGACCCAGTACTTC
CDR3aa: CASSFAGDETQYF

v_gene: TRBV10-3
abundance: many
j_gene: TRBJ2-5
d_gene: -
CDR3nt: TGTGCCATCAGTGAAAGGTCTTTAGAAGAGACCCAGTACTTC
CDR3aa: CAISERSLEETQYF

v_gene: TRBV20-1
abundance: few
j_gene: TRBJ2-1
d_gene: -
CDR3nt: TGCAGTGCCCCAACTGACCCCCGGAAGCAGTTCTTC
CDR3aa: CSAPTDPRKQFF

v_gene: TRBV7-2
abundance: -
j_gene: TRBJ2-5
d_gene: -
CDR3nt: TGTGCCAGCAGCTTAGATCCGGGCTCGGGGACCCAGTACTTC
CDR3aa: CASSLDPGSGTQYF